This entry lists 7 T cell receptor beta chains sequenced from one sample in a study of shared clonotypes between healthy human individuals (dated by TCRdb to the early 2020s). The method behind the library was the immunoSEQ multiplex PCR assay. TCRdb holds this immuneACCESS table with in-frame rearrangements only. Some clones are missing; in checked studies, unresolved V genes explain under half, and the rest has no known cause. The sample profile shows 2,500,000 or so clones; approximately 93% of them were found once. About 0.38% of the sample lies in the top ten. The sample consisted of naive CD4+ T cells from PBMCs. The sample's cell subset or site, from its label and the paper: CD45RA+ positively selected. The receptor source for this set is a man younger than 35 in good health. Some clones in this sample may be carry-over from other donors' samples.

This clone showed up just a few times. The sample has other DNA sequences that encode this CDR3 too. The rearrangement uses TRBV7-2 and TRBJ1-2, with D perhaps TRBD1 (6 bases). CDR1 SGHTA and CDR2 FQGNSA come from the germline V gene. V was clipped by 3 bases and J by 4 bases, with 9 bases between them. The CDR3 length is 13 residues. The CDR3 sequence is CASSLGASYGYTF. As DNA, the CDR3 is TGTGCCAGCAGCTTGGGGGCGAGCTATGGCTACACCTTC.

The J gene is TRBJ1-2, the V gene TRBV2, with D maybe TRBD1 (6 bases). Germline V gene data show CDR1 as SNHLY and CDR2 as FYNNEI. This CDR3 is 19 amino acids long. Trimming pared 0 bases from V and 0 bases from J, leaving 20 bases between. CDR3 nucleotides: TGTGCCAGCAGTGAAGCGCGGAGGATTGGGGGGCGTACTAACTATGGCTACACCTTC. Amino acids: CASSEARRIGGRTNYGYTF.

The chain carries TRBV5-5 and TRBJ2-7; 9 bases map to TRBD2. The germline CDR1 and CDR2 sequences are SGHKS and YYEKEE (reference sequence). Losses at the gene ends were 4 bases for V and 6 bases for J; bases not matched to a gene: 14. CDR3 length equals 16 residues. The CDR3 loop reads CASSGSAGGASGEQYF. As DNA, the CDR3 is TGTGCCAGCAGCGGATCAGCGGGAGGAGCCTCCGGCGAGCAGTACTTC.

The chain couples TRBV6-1 to TRBJ2-1; 15 positions agree with TRBD2. This CDR3 contains 19 residues. The germline CDR1 and CDR2 sequences are MNHNS and SASEGT. Trimming cost V 4 bases and J 6 bases; bases outside gene matches: 13. The DNA of the CDR3 is TGTGCCAGCAGTGGGGTCAAAAGGACTAGCGGGAGGGACGGCAATGAGCAGTTCTTC. It translates to CASSGVKRTSGRDGNEQFF.

The genes are TRBV7-9 and TRBJ2-5; D is perhaps TRBD1 (6 bases). CDR3 length equals 15 residues. CDR1 and CDR2 (germline): SEHNR, FQNEAQ (reference sequence). Between the trimmed V and J ends, which lost 0 bases and 1 base, there was a span of 9 bases. The CDR3 DNA follows: TGTGCCAGCAGCTTAGCAGGGGGTGGCCAAGAGACCCAGTACTTC. It yields the protein CASSLAGGGQETQYF. The full variable domain, rest sourced from reference TRBV7-9 and TRBJ2-5, is DTGVSQNPRHKITKRGQNVTFRCDPISEHNRLYWYRQTLGQGPEFLTYFQNEAQLEKSRLLSDRFSAERPKGSFSTLEIQRTEQGDSAMYLCASSLAGGGQETQYFGPGTRLLVL.

In the case of this clone: This sample includes further DNA sequences coding for the same CDR3. This sequence joins TRBV28 and TRBJ1-1; 7 positions agree with TRBD1. V lost 6 bases and J lost 0; bases outside the gene matches: 4. Germline assignment: CDR1 MDHEN and CDR2 SYDVKM. CDR3 length equals 14 residues. CDR3 in amino acids: CASRPGQLNTEAFF. Written as DNA, the CDR3 is TGTGCCAGCAGACCGGGACAGTTGAACACTGAAGCTTTCTTT.

The CDR3 here is CASSEAVGQGTYEQYF. The CDR3 bases are TGTGCCAGCAGTGAAGCGGTGGGACAGGGTACCTACGAGCAGTACTTC. The chain links TRBV2 to TRBJ2-7; 9 bases are shared with TRBD1. The CDR3 sequence is 16 residues long. Germline V gene sequence: CDR1 SNHLY, CDR2 FYNNEI. Trimming at V came to 0 bases and at J to 2 bases, leaving 5 bases not matched to a gene.